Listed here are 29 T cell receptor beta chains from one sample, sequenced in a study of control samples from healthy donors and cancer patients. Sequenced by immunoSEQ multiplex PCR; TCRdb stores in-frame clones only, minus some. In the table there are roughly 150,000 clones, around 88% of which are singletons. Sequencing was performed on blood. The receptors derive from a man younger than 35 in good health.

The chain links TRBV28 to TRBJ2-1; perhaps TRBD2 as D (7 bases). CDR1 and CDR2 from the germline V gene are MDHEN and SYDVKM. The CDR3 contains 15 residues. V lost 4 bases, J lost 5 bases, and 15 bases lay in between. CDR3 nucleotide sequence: TGTGCCAGCAGTTCAAGGGAGGGGGTGGACAATGAGCAGTTCTTC. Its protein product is CASSSREGVDNEQFF.

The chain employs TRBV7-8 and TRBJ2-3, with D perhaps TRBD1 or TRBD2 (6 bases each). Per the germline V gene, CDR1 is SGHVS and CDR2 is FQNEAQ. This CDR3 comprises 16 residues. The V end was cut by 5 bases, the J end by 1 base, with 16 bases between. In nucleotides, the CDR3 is TGTGCCAGCAGCCCGACCAGGGGACTCCGCACAGATACGCAGTATTTT. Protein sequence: CASSPTRGLRTDTQYF. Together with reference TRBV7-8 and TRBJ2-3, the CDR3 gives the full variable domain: GAGVSQSPRYKVAKRGQDVALRCDPISGHVSLFWYQQALGQGPEFLTYFQNEAQLDKSGLPSDRFFAERPEGSVSTLKIQRTQQEDSAVYLCASSPTRGLRTDTQYFGPGTRLTVL.

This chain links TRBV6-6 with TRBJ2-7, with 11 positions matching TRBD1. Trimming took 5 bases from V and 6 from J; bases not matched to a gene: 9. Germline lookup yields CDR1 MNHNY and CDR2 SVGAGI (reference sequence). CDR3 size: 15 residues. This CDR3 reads CASSHNRDRGSEQYF. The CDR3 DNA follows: TGTGCCAGCAGTCATAATCGGGACAGGGGGTCCGAGCAGTACTTC.

The CDR3 region is CASRETGLNQPQHF. In DNA form, the CDR3 reads TGTGCCAGCAGGGAGACAGGGCTCAATCAGCCCCAGCATTTT. The chain carries TRBV6-5 and TRBJ1-5; TRBD1 agrees at 7 bases. Germline V gives CDR1 MNHEY, CDR2 SVGAGI. The CDR3 is made up of 14 amino acids. The ends lost 6 bases at V and 3 bases at J; junction bases unmatched: 5.

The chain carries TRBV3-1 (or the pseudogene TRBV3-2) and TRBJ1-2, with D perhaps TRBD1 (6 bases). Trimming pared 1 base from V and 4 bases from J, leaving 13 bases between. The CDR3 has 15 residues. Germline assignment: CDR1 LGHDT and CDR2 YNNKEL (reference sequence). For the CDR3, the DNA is TGTGCCAGCAGCCAAGGTTGGGGGGGCGCCTATGGCTACACCTTC. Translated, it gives CASSQGWGGAYGYTF.

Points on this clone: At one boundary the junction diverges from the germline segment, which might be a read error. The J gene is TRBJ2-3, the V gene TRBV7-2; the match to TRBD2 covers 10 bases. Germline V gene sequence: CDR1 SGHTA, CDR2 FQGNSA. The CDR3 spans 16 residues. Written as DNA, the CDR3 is TGTGCCAGCACCTTAGTTGGGACTAGCGGCACAGATACGCAGTATTTT. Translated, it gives CASTLVGTSGTDTQYF.

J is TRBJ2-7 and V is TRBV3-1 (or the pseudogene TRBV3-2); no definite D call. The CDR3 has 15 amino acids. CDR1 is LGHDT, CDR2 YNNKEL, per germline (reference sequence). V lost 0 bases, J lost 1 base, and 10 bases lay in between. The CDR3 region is CASSQEVAFSYEQYF. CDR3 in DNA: TGTGCCAGCAGCCAAGAGGTTGCGTTTTCCTACGAGCAGTACTTC.

The CDR3, as DNA: TGTGCCAGCAGTCCCCCTAGCGGGGCGGTAGATACGCAGTATTTT. Protein sequence: CASSPPSGAVDTQYF. This chain joins TRBV25-1 and TRBJ2-3; 9 bases are a match to TRBD2. J lost 5 bases, V lost 5 bases, and 8 bases had no gene match. This CDR3 comprises 15 residues. Germline CDR1 and CDR2: MGHDK and SYGVNS.

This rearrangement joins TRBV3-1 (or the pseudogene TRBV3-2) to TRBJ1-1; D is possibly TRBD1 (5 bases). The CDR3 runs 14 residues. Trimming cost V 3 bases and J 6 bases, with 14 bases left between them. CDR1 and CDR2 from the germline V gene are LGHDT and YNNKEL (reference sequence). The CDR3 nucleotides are TGTGCCAGCAGCCACGGAGGGGAGGGTTCTGAAGCTTTCTTT. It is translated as CASSHGGEGSEAFF.

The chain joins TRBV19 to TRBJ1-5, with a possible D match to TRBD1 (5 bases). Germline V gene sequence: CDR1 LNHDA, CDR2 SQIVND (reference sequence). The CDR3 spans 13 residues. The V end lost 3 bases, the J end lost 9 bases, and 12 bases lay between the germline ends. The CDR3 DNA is TGTGCCAGTAGTATCGGGGCTCGGAGGCCCCAGCATTTT. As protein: CASSIGARRPQHF.

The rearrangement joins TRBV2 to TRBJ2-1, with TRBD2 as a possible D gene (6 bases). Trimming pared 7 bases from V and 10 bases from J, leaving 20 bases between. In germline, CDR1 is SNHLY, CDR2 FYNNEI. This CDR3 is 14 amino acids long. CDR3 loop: CASTSGTPGVEQFF. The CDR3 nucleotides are TGTGCCAGCACATCCGGGACTCCGGGGGTGGAGCAGTTCTTC.

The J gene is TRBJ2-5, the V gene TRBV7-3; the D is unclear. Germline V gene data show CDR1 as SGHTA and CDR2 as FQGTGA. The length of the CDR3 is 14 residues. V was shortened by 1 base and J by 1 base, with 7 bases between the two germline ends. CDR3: CASSLSTGQETQYF. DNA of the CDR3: TGTGCCAGCAGCTTAAGTACCGGCCAAGAGACCCAGTACTTC.

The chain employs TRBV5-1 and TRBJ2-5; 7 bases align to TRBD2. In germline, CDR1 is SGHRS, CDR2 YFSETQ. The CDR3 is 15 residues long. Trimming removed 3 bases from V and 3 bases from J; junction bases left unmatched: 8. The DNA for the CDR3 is TGCGCCAGCAGCTCTCTGCGGGGGATGGAAGAGACCCAGTACTTC. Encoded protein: CASSSLRGMEETQYF.

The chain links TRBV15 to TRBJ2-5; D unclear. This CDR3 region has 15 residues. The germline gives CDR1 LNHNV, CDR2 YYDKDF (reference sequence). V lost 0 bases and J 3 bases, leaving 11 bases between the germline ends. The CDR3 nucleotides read TGTGCCACCAGCAGAGAGAGAACAGAAGAAGAGACCCAGTACTTC. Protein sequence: CATSRERTEEETQYF.

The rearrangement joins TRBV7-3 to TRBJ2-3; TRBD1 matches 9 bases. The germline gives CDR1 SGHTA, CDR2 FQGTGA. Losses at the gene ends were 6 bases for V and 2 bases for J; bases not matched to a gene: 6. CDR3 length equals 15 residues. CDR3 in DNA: TGTGCCAGCAGTCCGGGACAGGGAAACACAGATACGCAGTATTTT. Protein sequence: CASSPGQGNTDTQYF.

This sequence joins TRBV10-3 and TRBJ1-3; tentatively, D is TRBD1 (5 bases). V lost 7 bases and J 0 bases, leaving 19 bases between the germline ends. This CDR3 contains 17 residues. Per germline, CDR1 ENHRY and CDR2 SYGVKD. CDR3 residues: CAITNQSPGGSGNTIYF. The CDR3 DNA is TGTGCCATCACTAACCAGAGTCCCGGGGGCTCTGGAAACACCATATATTTT.

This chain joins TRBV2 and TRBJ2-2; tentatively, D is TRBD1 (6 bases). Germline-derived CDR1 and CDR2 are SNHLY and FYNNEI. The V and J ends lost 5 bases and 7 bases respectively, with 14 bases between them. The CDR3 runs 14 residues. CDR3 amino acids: CASSSKGGIGELFF. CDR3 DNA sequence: TGTGCCAGCAGTTCCAAAGGGGGAATCGGGGAGCTGTTTTTT.

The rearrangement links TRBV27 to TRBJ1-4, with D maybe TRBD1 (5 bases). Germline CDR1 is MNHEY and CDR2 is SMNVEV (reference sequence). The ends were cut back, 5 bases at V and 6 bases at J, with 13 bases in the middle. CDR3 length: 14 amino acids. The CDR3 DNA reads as TGTGCCAGCAGTCCGATACCCAGGGATGAAAAACTGTTTTTT. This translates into CASSPIPRDEKLFF. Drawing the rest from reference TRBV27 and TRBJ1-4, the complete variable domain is EAQVTQNPRYLITVTGKKLTVTCSQNMNHEYMSWYRQDPGLGLRQIYYSMNVEVTDKGDVPEGYKVSRKEKRNFPLILESPSPNQTSLYFCASSPIPRDEKLFFGSGTQLSVL.

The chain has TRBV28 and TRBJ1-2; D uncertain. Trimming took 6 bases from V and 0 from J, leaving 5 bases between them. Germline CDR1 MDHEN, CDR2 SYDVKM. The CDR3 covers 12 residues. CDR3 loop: CASSPPNYGYTF. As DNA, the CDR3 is TGTGCCAGCAGCCCGCCTAACTATGGCTACACCTTC.

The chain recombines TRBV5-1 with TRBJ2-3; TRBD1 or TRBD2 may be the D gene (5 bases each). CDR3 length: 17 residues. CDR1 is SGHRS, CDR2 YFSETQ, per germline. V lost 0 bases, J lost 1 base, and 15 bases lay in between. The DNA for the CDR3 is TGCGCCAGCAGCTTGGCCCCTTGGGGGAAGGGCACAGATACGCAGTATTTT. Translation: CASSLAPWGKGTDTQYF.

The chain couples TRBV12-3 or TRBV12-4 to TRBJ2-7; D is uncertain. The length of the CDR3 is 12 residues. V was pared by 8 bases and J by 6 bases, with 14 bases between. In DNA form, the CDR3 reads TGTGCCAGCCTCAAATCCCATGGCGAGCAGTACTTC. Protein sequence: CASLKSHGEQYF.

CDR3 coding DNA: TGTGCCAGCAGCCATACCCGGGACAGGGTGGACTATGGCTACACCTTC. It specifies CASSHTRDRVDYGYTF. V and J are TRBV14 and TRBJ1-2; 9 bases align to TRBD1. Germline V gene data show CDR1 as SGHDN and CDR2 as FVKESK. CDR3 length equals 16 residues. Losses at the gene ends were 3 bases for V and 3 bases for J; bases not matched to a gene: 8. Complete variable domain (other parts from reference TRBV14 and TRBJ1-2): EAGVTQFPSHSVIEKGQTVTLRCDPISGHDNLYWYRRVMGKEIKFLLHFVKESKQDESGMPNNRFLAERTGGTYSTLKVQPAELEDSGVYFCASSHTRDRVDYGYTFGSGTRLTVV.

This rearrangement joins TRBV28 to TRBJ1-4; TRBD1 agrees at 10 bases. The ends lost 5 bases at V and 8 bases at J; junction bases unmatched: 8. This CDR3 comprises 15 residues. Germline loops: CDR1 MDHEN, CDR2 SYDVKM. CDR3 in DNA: TGTGCCAGCAGTCCGCGGACAGGGGGGGACGAAAAACTGTTTTTT. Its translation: CASSPRTGGDEKLFF.

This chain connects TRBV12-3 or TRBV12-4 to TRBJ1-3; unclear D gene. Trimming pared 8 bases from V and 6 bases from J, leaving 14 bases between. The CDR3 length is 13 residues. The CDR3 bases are TGTGCCAGCGGGTCCTTAGGAGAAAACACCATATATTTT. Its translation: CASGSLGENTIYF.

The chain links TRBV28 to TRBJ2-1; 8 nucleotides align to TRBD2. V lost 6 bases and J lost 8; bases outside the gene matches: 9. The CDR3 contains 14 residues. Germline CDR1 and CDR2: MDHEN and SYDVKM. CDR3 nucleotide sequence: TGTGCCAGCAGGGCGGGGGGCCCCTTATATGAGCAGTTCTTC. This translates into CASRAGGPLYEQFF.

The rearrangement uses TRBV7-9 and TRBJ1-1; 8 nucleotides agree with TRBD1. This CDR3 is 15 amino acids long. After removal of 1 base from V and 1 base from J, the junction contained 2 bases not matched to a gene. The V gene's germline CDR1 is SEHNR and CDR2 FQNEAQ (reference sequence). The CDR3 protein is CASSLGTGRNTEAFF. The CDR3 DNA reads TGTGCCAGCAGCTTAGGGACAGGGAGGAACACTGAAGCTTTCTTT. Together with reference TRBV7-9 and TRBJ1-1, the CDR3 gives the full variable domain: DTGVSQNPRHKITKRGQNVTFRCDPISEHNRLYWYRQTLGQGPEFLTYFQNEAQLEKSRLLSDRFSAERPKGSFSTLEIQRTEQGDSAMYLCASSLGTGRNTEAFFGQGTRLTVV.

CDR3 in amino acids: CASRRGGQGDYTF. DNA for the CDR3: TGCGCCAGCAGAAGAGGGGGACAGGGGGACTACACCTTC. The chain links TRBV5-1 to TRBJ1-2; 11 bases line up with TRBD1. This CDR3 comprises 13 residues. Per the germline V gene, CDR1 is SGHRS and CDR2 is YFSETQ. The junction had 7 bases not matched to a gene; V was cut back by 5 bases and J by 10 bases.

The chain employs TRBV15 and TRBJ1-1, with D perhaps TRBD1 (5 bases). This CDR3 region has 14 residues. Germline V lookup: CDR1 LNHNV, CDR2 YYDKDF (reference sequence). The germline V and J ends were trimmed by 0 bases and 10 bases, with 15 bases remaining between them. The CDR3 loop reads CATSREGVALAAFF. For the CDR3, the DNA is TGTGCCACCAGCAGAGAGGGGGTAGCCCTTGCAGCTTTCTTT.

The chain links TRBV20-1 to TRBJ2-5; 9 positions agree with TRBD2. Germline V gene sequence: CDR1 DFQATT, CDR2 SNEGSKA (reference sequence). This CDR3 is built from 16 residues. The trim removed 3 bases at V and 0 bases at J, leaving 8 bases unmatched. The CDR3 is CSASGGGAPYQETQYF. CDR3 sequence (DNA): TGCAGTGCTAGTGGCGGGGGGGCCCCCTACCAAGAGACCCAGTACTTC.